These T cell receptor beta chains were read from a single sample in a study of shared clonotypes between healthy human individuals. Libraries were prepared by immunoSEQ multiplex PCR; TCRdb keeps only in-frame clonotypes and omits some of them. The sample lists about 2.4 million clones; approximately 93% were seen once. The sample comprised naive CD4+ T cells from PBMCs. The receptors derive from a man between 18 and 35 years old in good health. Some clones in this sample may be carry-over from other donors' samples. CDR3s include the opening cysteine and the closing phenylalanine or tryptophan. The order of the fields is J gene, D gene, V gene, clone size, CDR3 protein, CDR3 DNA. The D gene is left open where the match is weak. For some rows the clone size is stated as once, few or many, or as a class when expanded; others skip it.

>TRBJ1-2|TRBD1|TRBV6-6|NA
CASSSQGAANYGYTF
TGTGCCAGCAGTTCCCAGGGGGCGGCTAACTATGGCTACACCTTC
>TRBJ2-5|TRBD2|TRBV7-8|NA
CASSPTSGLEETQYF
TGTGCCAGCAGCCCGACTAGCGGGTTGGAAGAGACCCAGTACTTC
>TRBJ1-1|NA|TRBV13|NA
CAISRRAPNTEAFF
TGTGCCATCAGTCGGCGGGCACCGAACACTGAAGCTTTCTTT
>TRBJ1-5|NA|TRBV5-1|few
CASSPTTDQPQHF
TGCGCCAGCAGCCCAACAACCGATCAGCCCCAGCATTTT
>TRBJ1-1|NA|TRBV11-2|NA
CASSLMANARAFF
TGTGCCAGCAGCTTAATGGCAAACGCCCGGGCTTTCTTT
>TRBJ2-1|NA|TRBV30|NA
CAWSGRLSYNEQFF
TGTGCCTGGTCGGGCAGGCTCTCCTACAATGAGCAGTTCTTC
>TRBJ2-7|TRBD2|TRBV28|NA
CASSPGGGGYEQYF
TGTGCCAGCAGCCCAGGCGGGGGGGGGTACGAGCAGTACTTC
>TRBJ2-7|NA|TRBV10-3|NA
CAIPRGREDYEQYF
TGTGCCATCCCGAGAGGGAGAGAGGACTACGAGCAGTACTTC
>TRBJ2-2|NA|TRBV7-2|NA
CASSLWSSVTGELFF
TGTGCCAGCAGCTTATGGAGTAGCGTGACCGGGGAGCTGTTTTTT
>TRBJ1-1|TRBD1|TRBV25-1|NA
CASSDPTGGEVNTEAFF
TGTGCCAGCAGTGACCCGACAGGGGGCGAGGTGAACACTGAAGCTTTCTTT
>TRBJ2-7|TRBD1|TRBV2|NA
CASSEQGVGYEQYF
TGTGCCAGCAGTGAACAGGGGGTAGGTTACGAGCAGTACTTC
>TRBJ1-2|NA|TRBV28|NA
CASSLFPSGYTF
TGTGCCAGCAGTTTGTTCCCATCCGGCTACACCTTC
>TRBJ1-1|NA|TRBV11-3|once
CASSPEGGRQAFF
TGTGCCAGCAGCCCCGAAGGAGGGCGGCAAGCTTTCTTT
>TRBJ2-1|TRBD2|TRBV5-5|NA
CASSLGLALNEQFF
TGTGCCAGCAGCTTGGGACTAGCCCTCAATGAGCAGTTCTTC
>TRBJ2-1|TRBD2|TRBV19|NA
CASTTTTSGRTNEQFF
TGTGCCAGTACCACGACTACTAGCGGGAGGACCAATGAGCAGTTCTTC
>TRBJ2-5|NA|TRBV5-1|NA
CASSLLSVQETQYF
TGCGCCAGCAGCTTGTTATCAGTCCAAGAGACCCAGTACTTC
>TRBJ1-5|TRBD1|TRBV28|NA
CASWDRVAQPQHF
TGTGCAAGTTGGGACAGGGTCGCTCAGCCCCAGCATTTT
>TRBJ2-5|NA|TRBV11-3|NA
CASSLRGGETQYF
TGTGCCAGCAGCTTAAGAGGGGGAGAGACCCAGTACTTC
>TRBJ2-3|NA|TRBV5-1|NA
CASSLNTDTQYF
TGCGCCAGCAGCTTAAACACTGATACGCAGTATTTT
>TRBJ2-1|TRBD2|TRBV5-1|once
CASSSGTSGLYNEQFF
TGCGCCAGCAGCTCGGGGACTAGCGGCCTTTACAATGAGCAGTTCTTC
>TRBJ2-2|NA|TRBV6-1|NA
CASSEALDFSTGELFF
TGTGCCAGCAGTGAAGCGCTGGACTTTTCCACCGGGGAGCTGTTTTTT
>TRBJ1-2|NA|TRBV5-1|NA
CASSPDRDGYTF
TGCGCCAGCAGCCCAGACCGGGATGGCTACACCTTC
>TRBJ1-3|TRBD1|TRBV7-2|once
CASSLGQGAGNTIYF
TGTGCCAGCAGCTTAGGGCAGGGGGCCGGAAACACCATATATTTT
>TRBJ1-4|TRBD1|TRBV9|NA
CASSRRGSNEKLFF
TGTGCCAGCAGCCGCAGGGGGTCGAATGAAAAACTGTTTTTT